The source of this TCR beta chain is a study of cytomegalovirus exposure and HLA in healthy donors. PCR primers comprised 60 Vbeta and 13 Jbeta primers. Generated by immunoSEQ multiplex PCR, the TCRdb table keeps only in-frame clones and is missing some. The table lists about 68,000 clones, roughly four fifths of them singletons. Missing from this donor's record is the CMV serostatus. The trim removed 4 bases at V and 4 bases at J, leaving 11 bases unmatched. CDR1 is SGDLS and CDR2 is YYNGEE in the germline V gene. The CDR3 spans 16 residues. On this clone: Its antigen is unknown.

General observations from the study: There were some V segments, including TRBV6-2 and TRBV6-3, excluded as indistinguishable. Specific recognition of CMV antigens was confirmed in vitro for three chains (all CMV-associated). Analysis was carried out at a later point, and it linked a missense DCLRE1C variant to TCR beta V- and J-gene trimming.

The sequence was obtained from a human donor in good health. Sequencing was done on a sample of PBMCs. V gene TRBV9 combines with J gene TRBJ1-3; 7 bases agree with TRBD1. The DNA for the CDR3 is TGTGCCAGCAGCCCTCCCCCCGGGACAGAGGGAAACACCATATATTTT. The encoded protein is CASSPPPGTEGNTIYF.